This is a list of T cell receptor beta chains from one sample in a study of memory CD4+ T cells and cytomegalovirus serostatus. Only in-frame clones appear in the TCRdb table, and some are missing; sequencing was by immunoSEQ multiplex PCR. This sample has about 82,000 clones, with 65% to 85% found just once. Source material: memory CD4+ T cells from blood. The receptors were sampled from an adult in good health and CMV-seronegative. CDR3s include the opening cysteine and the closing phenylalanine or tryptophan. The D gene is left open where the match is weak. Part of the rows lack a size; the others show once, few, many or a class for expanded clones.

TGTGCCTGGAGTATATTAACGGGACAGAGCTATAATTCACCCCTCCACTTT CAWSILTGQSYNSPLHF TRBV30 NA TRBD1 TRBJ1-6 17
TGTGCCATCAGGGCAGGCGGGACTGAAGCTTTCTTT CAIRAGGTEAFF TRBV10-3 NA NA TRBJ1-1 12
TGTGCCAGCGAGAGTAGCGGGGGGGGCTCCTACAATGAGCAGTTCTTC CASESSGGGSYNEQFF TRBV2 NA TRBD2 TRBJ2-1 16
TGTGCCACCAGCAGAGGACAGGGGATCAACGAGCAGTACTTC CATSRGQGINEQYF TRBV15 NA TRBD1 TRBJ2-7 14
TGTGCCAGCAGCTCCTCCGGGACAGAGACTTATGGCTACACCTTC CASSSSGTETYGYTF TRBV7-9 NA TRBD1 TRBJ1-2 15
TGCGCCAGCAGCCTTAGGACGGACGGAACTGAAGCTTTCTTT CASSLRTDGTEAFF TRBV5-1 few NA TRBJ1-1 14
TGTGCCAGCAGCCCCCTAAGGAACGGAAACACCATATATTTT CASSPLRNGNTIYF TRBV7-2 NA NA TRBJ1-3 14
TGTGCCAGCAGGTCGACAGGGGAAGGGAACTATGGCTACACCTTC CASRSTGEGNYGYTF TRBV6-1 NA TRBD1 TRBJ1-2 15
TGTGCCAGCAGCGTAGCTATGCAAGAGACCCAGTACTTC CASSVAMQETQYF TRBV9 NA NA TRBJ2-5 13
TGTGCCAGCAGTGACCCGAACACTGAAGCTTTCTTT CASSDPNTEAFF TRBV7-2 NA NA TRBJ1-1 12
TGTGCCAGCAGCACTTCAGTTGGGACTGAAGCTTTCTTT CASSTSVGTEAFF TRBV7-9 NA NA TRBJ1-1 13
TGTGCCAGCAGCTTAGCAGACGGGACCTACGAGCAGTACTTC CASSLADGTYEQYF TRBV7-2 NA NA TRBJ2-7 14
TGTGCCAGTAGTAGGGACAGGTACTATAGCAATCAGCCCCAGCATTTT CASSRDRYYSNQPQHF TRBV19 NA TRBD1 TRBJ1-5 16
TGTGCCAGCTCACGGGTCGAAGAAGGAAACACCATATATTTT CASSRVEEGNTIYF TRBV18 NA NA TRBJ1-3 14
TGTGCCAGCAGCTTCCAGGGTTGGGGGTATGGCTACACCTTC CASSFQGWGYGYTF TRBV7-9 NA NA TRBJ1-2 14
TGTGCCAGCAGTAAAACAGAAATGAACACTGAAGCTTTCTTT CASSKTEMNTEAFF TRBV2 few NA TRBJ1-1 14
TGTGCCAGCAGCTTAGATACAAAGGGCGAGCAGTACTTC CASSLDTKGEQYF TRBV7-2 NA NA TRBJ2-7 13
TGTGCCAGCAGTTCCGGGAATCAGCCCCAGCATTTT CASSSGNQPQHF TRBV28 NA NA TRBJ1-5 12
TGTGCCAGCAGCTTCGGGACGGAGAACACTGAAGCTTTCTTT CASSFGTENTEAFF TRBV5-6 NA NA TRBJ1-1 14
TGCAGGGCTGGGGGGAACACTGAAGCTTTCTTT CRAGGNTEAFF TRBV20-1 NA NA TRBJ1-1 11
TGTGCCAGCAGCTCCAATAGCGGGGGCTCCTACAATGAGCAGTTCTTC CASSSNSGGSYNEQFF TRBV5-4 NA TRBD2 TRBJ2-1 16
TGTGCCAGCAGCTCCTTGGCGGGGAACGAGCAGTACTTC CASSSLAGNEQYF TRBV7-6 NA NA TRBJ2-7 13
TGTGCCAGCTCACCAAGGATTAAAAATGAAAAACTGTTTTTT CASSPRIKNEKLFF TRBV18 once NA TRBJ1-4 14
TGTGCCAGCAGTGACCCGGGAGTAAAAGATAATTCACCCCTCCACTTT CASSDPGVKDNSPLHF TRBV2 NA NA TRBJ1-6 16
TGCGCCAGCGACAGGGGAGCGGACTACGAGCAGTACTTC CASDRGADYEQYF TRBV10-2 NA TRBD1 TRBJ2-7 13
TGCGCCAGCAGCTTGGGCGGCGGGGGCACAGATACGCAGTATTTT CASSLGGGGTDTQYF TRBV5-1 few NA TRBJ2-3 15
TGTGCCAGCTCGCCCAAGCGAACACTGCAAAACACCGGGGAGCTGTTTTTT CASSPKRTLQNTGELFF TRBV18 NA NA TRBJ2-2 17
TGTGCCAGCAGCAAACGTGGGAACGAGACCCAGTACTTC CASSKRGNETQYF TRBV21-1 NA NA TRBJ2-5 13
TGCGCCAGCAGTGGACAGGGGGCGGGCACTGAAGCTTTCTTT CASSGQGAGTEAFF TRBV10-2 NA TRBD1 TRBJ1-1 14
TGTGCCAGCAGCCCCCAGGGGGCGAATGGCTACACCTTC CASSPQGANGYTF TRBV5-4 NA TRBD1 TRBJ1-2 13
TGTGCCAGCACGGACAGGGAAACTGGGGCCAACGTCCTGACTTTC CASTDRETGANVLTF TRBV2 NA TRBD1 TRBJ2-6 15
TGTGCCAGTAGGATTCAGGCGGGACAGGGAGACACCGGGGAGCTGTTTTTT CASRIQAGQGDTGELFF TRBV19 few TRBD1 TRBJ2-2 17
TGCGCCAGCAGCCAAGATGCTTTGGATCCGGACTATGGCTACACCTTC CASSQDALDPDYGYTF TRBV4-3 NA NA TRBJ1-2 16
TGCGCCAGCAGCTTGGGCCAGGGAACTGATGGCTACACCTTC CASSLGQGTDGYTF TRBV5-1 NA NA TRBJ1-2 14
TGCAGCGGGACAGACAATGAGCAGTTCTTC CSGTDNEQFF TRBV20-1 once TRBD1 TRBJ2-1 10
TGTGCCAGCAGCCCTAAACCCTCTGAGGGCCATGAGCAGTTCTTC CASSPKPSEGHEQFF TRBV7-8 NA NA TRBJ2-1 15
TGTGCCAGCAGCTTAGCTCCCCAGGGCTCTGGAAACACCATATATTTT CASSLAPQGSGNTIYF TRBV7-9 NA NA TRBJ1-3 16
TGTGCCAGTAGTATAGGGACGGGACTTCTCTACGAGCAGTACTTC CASSIGTGLLYEQYF TRBV19 NA NA TRBJ2-7 15
TGCAGCGCGACAGCCGCCTGGGGCGGAAACACCATATATTTT CSATAAWGGNTIYF TRBV29-1 NA NA TRBJ1-3 14
TGTGCCACCAGCAGAGATCGACTAGCGGGGGTCTCCTACGAGCAGTACTTC CATSRDRLAGVSYEQYF TRBV15 NA TRBD2 TRBJ2-7 17
TGTGCCAGTAGAACGGACAGGGAGAATGGCTACACCTTC CASRTDRENGYTF TRBV19 NA TRBD1 TRBJ1-2 13
TGCGCCAGCAGCTTGGAACTACCTAGCACAGATACGCAGTATTTT CASSLELPSTDTQYF TRBV5-1 NA NA TRBJ2-3 15
TGTGCCAGCAGCCGATGGACAGGGGGGGACGAAAAACTGTTTTTT CASSRWTGGDEKLFF TRBV5-4 NA TRBD1 TRBJ1-4 15
TGTGCCAGCAGCCCCCCTTTCGGGGAGCTGTTTTTT CASSPPFGELFF TRBV11-2 NA NA TRBJ2-2 12
TGTGCCAGCAGCTTACTAGCAGATACGCAGTATTTT CASSLLADTQYF TRBV7-2 NA NA TRBJ2-3 12